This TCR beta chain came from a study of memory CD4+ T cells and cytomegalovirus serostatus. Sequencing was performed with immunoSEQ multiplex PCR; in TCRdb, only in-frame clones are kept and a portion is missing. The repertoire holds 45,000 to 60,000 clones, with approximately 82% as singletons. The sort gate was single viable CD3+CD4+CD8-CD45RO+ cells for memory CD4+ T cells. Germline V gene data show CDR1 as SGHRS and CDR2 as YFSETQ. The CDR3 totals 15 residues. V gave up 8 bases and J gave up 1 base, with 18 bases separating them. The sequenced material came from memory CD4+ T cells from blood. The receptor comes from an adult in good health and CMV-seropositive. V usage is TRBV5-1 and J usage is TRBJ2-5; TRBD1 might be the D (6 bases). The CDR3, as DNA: TGCGCCAGTAAGGACAGACATACAATCCAAGAGACCCAGTACTTC. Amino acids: CASKDRHTIQETQYF.